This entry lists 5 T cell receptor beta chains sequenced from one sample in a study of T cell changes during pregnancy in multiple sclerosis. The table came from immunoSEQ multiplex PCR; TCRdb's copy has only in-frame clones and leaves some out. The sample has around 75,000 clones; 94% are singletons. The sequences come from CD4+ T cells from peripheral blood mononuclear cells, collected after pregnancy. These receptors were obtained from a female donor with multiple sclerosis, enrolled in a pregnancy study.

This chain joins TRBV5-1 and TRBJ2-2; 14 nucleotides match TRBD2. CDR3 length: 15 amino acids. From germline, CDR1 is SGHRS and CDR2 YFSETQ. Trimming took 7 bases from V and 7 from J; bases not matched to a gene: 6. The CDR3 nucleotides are TGCGCCAGCGAGGGACTAGCGGGAGCGGTCGGGGAGCTGTTTTTT. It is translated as CASEGLAGAVGELFF.

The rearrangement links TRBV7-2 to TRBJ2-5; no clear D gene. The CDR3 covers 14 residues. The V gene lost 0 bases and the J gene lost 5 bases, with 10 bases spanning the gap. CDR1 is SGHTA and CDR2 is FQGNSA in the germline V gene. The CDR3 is CASSLALTHETQYF. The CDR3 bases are TGTGCCAGCAGCTTAGCACTCACTCACGAGACCCAGTACTTC.

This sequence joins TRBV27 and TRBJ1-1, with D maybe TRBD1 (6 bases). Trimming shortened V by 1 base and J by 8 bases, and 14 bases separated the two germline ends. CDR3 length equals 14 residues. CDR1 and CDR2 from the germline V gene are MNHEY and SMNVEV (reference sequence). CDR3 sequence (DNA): TGTGCCAGCAGTTTATTACCCGCCGGACAGGAAGCTTTCTTT. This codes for CASSLLPAGQEAFF.

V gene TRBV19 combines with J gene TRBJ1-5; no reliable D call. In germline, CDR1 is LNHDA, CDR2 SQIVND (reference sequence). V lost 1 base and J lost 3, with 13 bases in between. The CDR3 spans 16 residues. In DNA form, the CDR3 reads TGTGCCAGTAGTATAGGGGTGCGGAGGCTCAATCAGCCCCAGCATTTT. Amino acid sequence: CASSIGVRRLNQPQHF.

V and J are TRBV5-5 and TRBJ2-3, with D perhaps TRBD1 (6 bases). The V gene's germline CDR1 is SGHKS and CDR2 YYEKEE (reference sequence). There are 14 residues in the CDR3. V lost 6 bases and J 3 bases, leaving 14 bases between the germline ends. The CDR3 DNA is TGTGCCAGCAAGTGGGGGCGGTGGACAGATACGCAGTATTTT. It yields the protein CASKWGRWTDTQYF.